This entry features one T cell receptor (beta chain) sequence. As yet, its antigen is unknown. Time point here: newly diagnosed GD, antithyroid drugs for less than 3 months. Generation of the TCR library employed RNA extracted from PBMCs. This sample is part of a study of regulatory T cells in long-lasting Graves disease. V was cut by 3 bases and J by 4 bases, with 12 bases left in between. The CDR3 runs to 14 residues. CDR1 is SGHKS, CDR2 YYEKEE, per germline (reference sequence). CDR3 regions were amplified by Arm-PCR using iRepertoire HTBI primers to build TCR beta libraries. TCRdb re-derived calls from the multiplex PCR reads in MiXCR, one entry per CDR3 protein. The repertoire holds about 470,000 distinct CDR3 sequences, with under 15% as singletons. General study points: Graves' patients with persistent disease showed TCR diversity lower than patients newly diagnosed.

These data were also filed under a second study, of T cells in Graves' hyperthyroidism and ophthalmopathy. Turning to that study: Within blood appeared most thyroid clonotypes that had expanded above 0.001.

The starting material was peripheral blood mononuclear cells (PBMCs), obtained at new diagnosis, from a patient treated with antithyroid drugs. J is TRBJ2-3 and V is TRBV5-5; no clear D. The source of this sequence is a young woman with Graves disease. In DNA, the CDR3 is TGTGCCAGCAGCTCCTTGAGGTCGGCAGATACGCAGTATTTT. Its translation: CASSSLRSADTQYF.